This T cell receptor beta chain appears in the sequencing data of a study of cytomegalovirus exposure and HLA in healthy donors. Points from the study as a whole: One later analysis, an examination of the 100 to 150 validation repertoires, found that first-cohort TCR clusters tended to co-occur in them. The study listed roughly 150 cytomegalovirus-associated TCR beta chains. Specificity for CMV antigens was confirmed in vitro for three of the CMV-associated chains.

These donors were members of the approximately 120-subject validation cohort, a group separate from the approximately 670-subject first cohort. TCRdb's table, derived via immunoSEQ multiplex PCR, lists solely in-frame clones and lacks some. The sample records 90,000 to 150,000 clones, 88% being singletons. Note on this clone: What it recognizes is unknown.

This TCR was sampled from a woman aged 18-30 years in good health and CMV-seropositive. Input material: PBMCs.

CDR3 nucleotide sequence: TGCGCCAGCAGCCCACAAGGGGGAAACCAAGAGACCCAGTACTTC. Translated, it gives CASSPQGGNQETQYF. This chain joins TRBV5-1 and TRBJ2-5; tentatively, D is TRBD1 (6 bases). This CDR3 contains 15 residues. Per the germline V gene, CDR1 is SGHRS and CDR2 is YFSETQ. Trimming removed 4 bases at V and 0 bases at J, with 13 bases between.